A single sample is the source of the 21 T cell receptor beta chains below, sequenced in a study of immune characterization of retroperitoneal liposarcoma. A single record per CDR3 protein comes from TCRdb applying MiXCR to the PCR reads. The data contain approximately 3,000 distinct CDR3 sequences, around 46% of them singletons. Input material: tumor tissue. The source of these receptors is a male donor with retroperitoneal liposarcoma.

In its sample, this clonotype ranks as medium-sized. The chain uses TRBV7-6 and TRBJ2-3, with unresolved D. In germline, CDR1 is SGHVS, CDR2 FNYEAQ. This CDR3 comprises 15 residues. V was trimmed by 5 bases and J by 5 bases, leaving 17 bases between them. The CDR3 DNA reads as TGTGCCAGCAGCCCCGGTGGGCCGGCTAGAGATACGCAGTATTTT. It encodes CASSPGGPARDTQYF. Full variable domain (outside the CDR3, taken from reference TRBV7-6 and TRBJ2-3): GAGVSQSPRYKVTKRGQDVALRCDPISGHVSLYWYRQALGQGPEFLTYFNYEAQQDKSGLPNDRFSAERPEGSISTLTIQRTEQRDSAMYRCASSPGGPARDTQYFGPGTRLTVL.

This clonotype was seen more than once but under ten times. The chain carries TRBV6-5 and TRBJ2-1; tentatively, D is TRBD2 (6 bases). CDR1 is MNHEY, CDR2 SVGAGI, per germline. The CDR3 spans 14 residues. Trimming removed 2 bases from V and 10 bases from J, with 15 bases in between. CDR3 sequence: CASSYDAGFGEQFF. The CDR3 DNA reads TGTGCCAGCAGTTACGACGCGGGGTTCGGGGAGCAGTTCTTC.

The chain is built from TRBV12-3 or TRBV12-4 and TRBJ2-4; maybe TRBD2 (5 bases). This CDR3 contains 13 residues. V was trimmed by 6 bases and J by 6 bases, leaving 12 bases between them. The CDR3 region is CASSPPDSNIQYF. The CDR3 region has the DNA TGTGCCAGCAGCCCTCCGGACTCAAACATTCAGTACTTC.

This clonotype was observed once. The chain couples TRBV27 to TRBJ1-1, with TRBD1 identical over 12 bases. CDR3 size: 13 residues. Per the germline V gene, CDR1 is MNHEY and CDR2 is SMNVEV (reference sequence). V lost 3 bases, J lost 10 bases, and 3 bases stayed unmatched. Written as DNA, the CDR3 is TGTGCCAGCAGTTTCGGGACAGGGGGCTCAGCTTTCTTT. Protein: CASSFGTGGSAFF.

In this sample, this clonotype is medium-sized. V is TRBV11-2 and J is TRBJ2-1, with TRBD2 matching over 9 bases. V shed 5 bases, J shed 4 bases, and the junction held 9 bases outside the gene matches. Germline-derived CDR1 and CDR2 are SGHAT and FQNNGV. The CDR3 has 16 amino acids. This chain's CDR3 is CASSTPSSGEYNEQFF. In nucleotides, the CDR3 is TGTGCCAGCAGCACCCCATCTAGCGGGGAGTACAATGAGCAGTTCTTC. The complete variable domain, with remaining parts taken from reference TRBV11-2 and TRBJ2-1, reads EAGVAQSPRYKIIEKRQSVAFWCNPISGHATLYWYQQILGQGPKLLIQFQNNGVVDDSQLPKDRFSAERLKGVDSTLKIQPAKLEDSAVYLCASSTPSSGEYNEQFFGPGTRLTVL.

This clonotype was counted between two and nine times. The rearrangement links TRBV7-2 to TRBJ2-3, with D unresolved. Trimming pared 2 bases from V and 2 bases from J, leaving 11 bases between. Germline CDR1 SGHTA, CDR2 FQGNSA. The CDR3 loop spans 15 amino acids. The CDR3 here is CASSLSRAATDTQYF. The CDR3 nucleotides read TGTGCCAGCAGCTTAAGCCGGGCAGCCACAGATACGCAGTATTTT.

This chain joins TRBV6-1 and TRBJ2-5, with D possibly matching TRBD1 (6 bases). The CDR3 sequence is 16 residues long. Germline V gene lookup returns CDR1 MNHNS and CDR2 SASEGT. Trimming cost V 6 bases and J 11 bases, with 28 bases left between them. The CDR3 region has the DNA TGTGCCAGCAGCCTTGTACAGGGTAGGGCCTACAATGAGCAGTACTTC. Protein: CASSLVQGRAYNEQYF.

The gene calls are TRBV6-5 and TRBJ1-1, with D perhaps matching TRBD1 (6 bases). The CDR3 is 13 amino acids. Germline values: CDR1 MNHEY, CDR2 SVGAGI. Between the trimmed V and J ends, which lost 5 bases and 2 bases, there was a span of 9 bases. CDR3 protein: CASSKGENTEAFF. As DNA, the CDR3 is TGTGCCAGCAGTAAGGGGGAAAACACTGAAGCTTTCTTT.

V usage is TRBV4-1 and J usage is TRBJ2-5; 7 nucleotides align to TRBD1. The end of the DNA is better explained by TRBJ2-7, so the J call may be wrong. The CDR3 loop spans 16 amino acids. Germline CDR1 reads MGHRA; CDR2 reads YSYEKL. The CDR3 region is CASSQLLQGPSYEQYF. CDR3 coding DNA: TGCGCCAGCAGCCAGCTTCTACAGGGGCCCTCCTACGAGCAGTACTTC.

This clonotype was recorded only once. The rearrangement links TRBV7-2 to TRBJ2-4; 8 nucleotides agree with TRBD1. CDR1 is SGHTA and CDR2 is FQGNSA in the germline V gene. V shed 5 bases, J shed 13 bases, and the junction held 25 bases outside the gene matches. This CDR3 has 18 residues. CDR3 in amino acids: CASSLLSSRGHFYNEQYF. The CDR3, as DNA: TGTGCCAGCAGCCTACTTTCATCCAGGGGGCATTTCTACAATGAGCAGTACTTC.

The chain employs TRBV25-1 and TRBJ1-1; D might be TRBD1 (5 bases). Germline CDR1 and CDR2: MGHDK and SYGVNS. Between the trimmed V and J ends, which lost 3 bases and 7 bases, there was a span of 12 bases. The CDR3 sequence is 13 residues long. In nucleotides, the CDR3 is TGTGCCAGCAGTGAGCCGGGACCGAGTGAAGCTTTCTTT. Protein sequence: CASSEPGPSEAFF.

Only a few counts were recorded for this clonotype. The CDR3 DNA is TGTGCCAGCAGTCCAGACTCACAGGTTCTAGCCAAAAACATTCAGTACTTC. This codes for CASSPDSQVLAKNIQYF. The chain combines TRBV6-1 with TRBJ2-4, with D possibly TRBD1 on 5 matching bases. The CDR3 runs 17 residues. Trimming took off 5 bases at V and 0 bases at J, with 17 bases between the two ends. Germline CDR1 MNHNS, CDR2 SASEGT.

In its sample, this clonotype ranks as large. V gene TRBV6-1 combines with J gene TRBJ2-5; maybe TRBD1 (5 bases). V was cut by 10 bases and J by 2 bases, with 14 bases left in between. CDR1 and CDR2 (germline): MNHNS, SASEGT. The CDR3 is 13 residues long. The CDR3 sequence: CANRQYPQETQYF. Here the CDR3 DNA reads TGTGCCAACCGACAGTACCCACAAGAGACCCAGTACTTC.

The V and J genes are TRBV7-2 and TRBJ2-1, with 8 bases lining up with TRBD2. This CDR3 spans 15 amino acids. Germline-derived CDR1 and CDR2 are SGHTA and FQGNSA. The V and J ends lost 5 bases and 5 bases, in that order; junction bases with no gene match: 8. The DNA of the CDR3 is TGTGCCAGCAGCCGCGGGGGGATCAACGACAATGAGCAGTTCTTC. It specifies CASSRGGINDNEQFF. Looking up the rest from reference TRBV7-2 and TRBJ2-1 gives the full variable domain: GAGVSQSPSNKVTEKGKDVELRCDPISGHTALYWYRQSLGQGLEFLIYFQGNSAPDKSGLPSDRFSAERTGGSVSTLTIQRTQQEDSAVYLCASSRGGINDNEQFFGPGTRLTVL.

The DNA of the CDR3 is TGTGCCAGCAGCCTTTTGGGGACAGGGATTCAAGAGACCCAGTACTTC. This sequence encodes CASSLLGTGIQETQYF. This chain uses TRBV11-3 with TRBJ2-5, with TRBD1 matching over 9 bases. The V gene end was trimmed by 5 bases and the J gene end by 2 bases; junction bases not matched to a gene: 9. Looked up from germline, CDR1 is SGHNT and CDR2 is YENEEA. CDR3 size: 16 residues.

The CDR3 bases are TGTGCCAGCAGACCGGGACAGAGTGCCAATGAGCAGTTCTTC. Encoded protein: CASRPGQSANEQFF. V and J are TRBV6-1 and TRBJ2-1; the match to TRBD1 covers 7 bases. CDR1 and CDR2 (germline): MNHNS, SASEGT. Trimming took 6 bases from V and 6 from J; bases not matched to a gene: 8. This CDR3 has 14 residues.

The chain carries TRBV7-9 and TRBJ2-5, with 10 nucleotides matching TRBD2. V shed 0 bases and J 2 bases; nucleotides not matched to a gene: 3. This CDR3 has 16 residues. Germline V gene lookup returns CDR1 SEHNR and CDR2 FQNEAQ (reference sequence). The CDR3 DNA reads TGTGCCAGCAGCTTAGCGGTAGCGGGGGGACAAGAGACCCAGTACTTC. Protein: CASSLAVAGGQETQYF.

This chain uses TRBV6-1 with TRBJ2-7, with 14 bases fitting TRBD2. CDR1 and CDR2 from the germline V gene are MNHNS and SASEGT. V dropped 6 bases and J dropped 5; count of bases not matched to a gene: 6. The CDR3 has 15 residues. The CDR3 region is CASRETSGRVDEQYF. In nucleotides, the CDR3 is TGTGCCAGCAGGGAGACTAGCGGGAGGGTGGACGAGCAGTACTTC.

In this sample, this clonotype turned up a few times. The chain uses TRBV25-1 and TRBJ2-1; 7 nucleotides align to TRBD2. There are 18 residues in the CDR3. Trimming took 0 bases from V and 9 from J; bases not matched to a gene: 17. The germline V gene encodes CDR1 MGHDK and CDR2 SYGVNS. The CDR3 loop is CASSEYSCGRMPGGEQFF. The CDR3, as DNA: TGTGCCAGCAGTGAATATTCCTGCGGGAGAATGCCCGGGGGTGAGCAGTTCTTC.

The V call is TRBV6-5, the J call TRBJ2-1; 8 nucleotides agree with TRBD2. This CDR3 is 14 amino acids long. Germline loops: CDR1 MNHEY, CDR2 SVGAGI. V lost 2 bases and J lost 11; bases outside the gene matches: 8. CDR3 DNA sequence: TGTGCCAGCAGTTACGCCCCGACTAGCGACCAGCAGTTCTTC. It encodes CASSYAPTSDQQFF.

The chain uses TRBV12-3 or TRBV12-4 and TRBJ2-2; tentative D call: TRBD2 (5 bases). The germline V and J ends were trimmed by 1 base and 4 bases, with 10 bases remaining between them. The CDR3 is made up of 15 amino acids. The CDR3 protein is CASSLGGSGTGELFF. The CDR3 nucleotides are TGTGCCAGCAGTTTAGGTGGGAGCGGCACCGGGGAGCTGTTTTTT.